This TCR beta chain is from a study of T cell responses to AZD1222 COVID-19 vaccine. Study-level results: Regions 160-218 and 743-854 dominated among vaccine-associated CD4 TCRs spanning spike. The donor cohort was predominantly white British with a female majority, and clonal diversity may have been underestimated. Regions left unmutated in variants are reportedly the target of nearly half of spike-specific TCRs. At study baseline, merely several AZD1222 recipients were seropositive.

The CDR3 consists of 16 residues. Germline V gives CDR1 KGHSH, CDR2 LQKENI. Trimming cost V 10 bases and J 1 base, with 19 bases left between them. Data came from immunoSEQ multiplex PCR; TCRdb stores just in-frame clones and leaves some out. This table holds 75,000 to 90,000 clones, around 93% found once. As regards this clone: Its cognate antigen is unknown.

The sequences come from peripheral blood, collected 28 days after the second AZD1222 dose. The J gene is TRBJ2-2, the V gene TRBV18, with D maybe TRBD2 (5 bases). This clonotype was obtained from an adult who received the AZD1222 COVID-19 vaccine. CDR3 in DNA: TGTGCCACCCGCAGTCTTATGGCGGGGAACACCGGGGAGCTGTTTTTT. This gives the protein CATRSLMAGNTGELFF.